This T cell receptor beta chain was retrieved from a study of cytomegalovirus exposure and HLA in healthy donors. Study results and caveats: Later analysis associated a missense DCLRE1C variant with TCR beta V- and J-gene trimming. A later analysis, which compared TCR beta chains of equal frequency, found the HLA-associated ones more clonally expanded. What TCR beta sequences reportedly achieved was accurate prediction of HLA-A and HLA-B alleles in most subjects. The study recorded some 160 TCR beta chains that were cytomegalovirus-associated.

The PCR ran on 60 Vbeta and 13 Jbeta primers. TCRdb's copy holds only in-frame clones and misses some; the assay was immunoSEQ multiplex PCR. The repertoire includes 150,000 to 170,000 clones, roughly 80% of them detected once, and roughly 1.4% sits in the top ten. CDR3 length: 15 residues. Trimming cost V 5 bases and J 8 bases; bases outside gene matches: 10. Germline CDR1 is LNHDA and CDR2 is SQIVND (reference sequence). About this clone: Its antigen is not identified.

This TCR came from a man aged 18 to 35 in good health and CMV-seronegative. The rearrangement uses TRBV19 and TRBJ1-4, with 8 nucleotides matching TRBD1. Material for sequencing was PBMCs. The CDR3 loop is CASSALQGAREKLFF. The CDR3 DNA reads TGTGCCAGTAGTGCCCTGCAGGGGGCGAGGGAAAAACTGTTTTTT. The full variable domain, its missing parts supplied by reference TRBV19 and TRBJ1-4, is DGGITQSPKYLFRKEGQNVTLSCEQNLNHDAMYWYRQDPGQGLRLIYYSQIVNDFQKGDIAEGYSVSREKKESFPLTVTSAQKNPTAFYLCASSALQGAREKLFFGSGTQLSVL.